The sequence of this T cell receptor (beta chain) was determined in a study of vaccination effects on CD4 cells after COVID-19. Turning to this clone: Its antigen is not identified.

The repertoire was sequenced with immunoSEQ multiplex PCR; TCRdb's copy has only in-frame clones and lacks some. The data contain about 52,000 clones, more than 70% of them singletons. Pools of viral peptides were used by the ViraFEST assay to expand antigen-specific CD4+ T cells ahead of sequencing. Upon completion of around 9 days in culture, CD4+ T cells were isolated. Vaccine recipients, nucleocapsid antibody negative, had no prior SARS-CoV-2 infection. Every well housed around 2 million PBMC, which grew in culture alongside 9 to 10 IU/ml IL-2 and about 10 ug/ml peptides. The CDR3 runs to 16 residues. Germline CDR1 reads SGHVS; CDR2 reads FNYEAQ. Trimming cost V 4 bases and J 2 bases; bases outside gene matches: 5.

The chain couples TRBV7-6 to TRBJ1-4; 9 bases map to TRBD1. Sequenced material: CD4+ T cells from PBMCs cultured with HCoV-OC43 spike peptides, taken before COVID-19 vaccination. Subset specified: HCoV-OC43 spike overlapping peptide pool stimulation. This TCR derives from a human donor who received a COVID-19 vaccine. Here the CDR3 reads CASSSRQGGTNEKLFF. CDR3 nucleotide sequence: TGTGCCAGCAGCTCAAGACAGGGGGGGACTAATGAAAAACTGTTTTTT.